This TCR beta chain was profiled in a study of T cell responses to AZD1222 COVID-19 vaccine. Study at large: The study pooled second doses at about 4 or about 12 weeks.

Details on this clone: Antigen: not known.

Study conclusions and caveats: Close to half of all spike-specific TCRs reportedly target regions of the variants that are unmutated.

Here immunoSEQ multiplex PCR was the method, and the copy in TCRdb shows in-frame clones only, minus some. The sample consists of some 150,000 clones, over 75% of them appearing once. V was clipped by 1 base and J by 7 bases; unmatched bases: 4. This CDR3 contains 14 residues. Germline-derived CDR1 and CDR2 are LGHDT and YNNKEL (reference sequence). The starting material was peripheral blood, obtained on day 0 of AZD1222 vaccination. The sequence was collected from an adult in good health. The rearrangement uses TRBV3-1 (or the pseudogene TRBV3-2) and TRBJ2-1, with TRBD2 matching over 7 bases. The CDR3 sequence: CASSQGGSFNEQFF. The CDR3 DNA reads as TGTGCCAGCAGCCAAGGCGGGAGCTTTAATGAGCAGTTCTTC.